This T cell receptor beta chain derives from a study of shared clonotypes between healthy human individuals. Study-wide points: The sharing of about 5% of naive CD4 clonotypes was seen across several donors.

On sorted subsets, replicate PCRs used 200 to 250 ng DNA, or approximately 33,000 T cell genomes. Assay used: immunoSEQ multiplex PCR; TCRdb lists only in-frame clones, some missing. Among around 2.1 million clones, around 95% were seen once, and the ten largest hold less than 0.15%. Regarding this clone: No antigen is known for it.

Every donor, a Caucasian adult, lived in Nashville, Tennessee. The investigators split CD4+ cells into a CD45RA+ naive subset and a CD45RA-negative memory subset. Input material: naive CD4+ T cells sorted from blood. As for subset: CD45RA+ positively selected. This clonotype was obtained from a man younger than 35 in good health.

CDR3 protein: CATVRGNQPQHF. The CDR3 DNA reads as TGCGCCACCGTTCGTGGCAATCAGCCCCAGCATTTT. V is TRBV10-1 and J is TRBJ1-5, with D uncertain. CDR3 length: 12 amino acids. Trimming stripped 10 bases from V and 2 bases from J, with 9 bases between. CDR1 is WNHNN, CDR2 SYGVQD, per germline (reference sequence).